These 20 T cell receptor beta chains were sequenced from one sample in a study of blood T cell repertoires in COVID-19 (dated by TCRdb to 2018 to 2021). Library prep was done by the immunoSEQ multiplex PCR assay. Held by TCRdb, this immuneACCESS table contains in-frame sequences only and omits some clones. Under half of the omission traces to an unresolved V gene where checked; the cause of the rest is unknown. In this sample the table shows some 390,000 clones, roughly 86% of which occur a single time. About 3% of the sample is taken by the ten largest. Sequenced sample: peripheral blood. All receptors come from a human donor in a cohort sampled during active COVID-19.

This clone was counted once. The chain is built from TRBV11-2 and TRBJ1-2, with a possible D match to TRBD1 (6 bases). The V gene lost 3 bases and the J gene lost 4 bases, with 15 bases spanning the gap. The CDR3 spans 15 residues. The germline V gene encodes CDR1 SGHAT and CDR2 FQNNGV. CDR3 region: CASSFQSGGVYGYTF. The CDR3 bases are TGTGCCAGCAGCTTCCAATCGGGGGGCGTCTATGGCTACACCTTC.

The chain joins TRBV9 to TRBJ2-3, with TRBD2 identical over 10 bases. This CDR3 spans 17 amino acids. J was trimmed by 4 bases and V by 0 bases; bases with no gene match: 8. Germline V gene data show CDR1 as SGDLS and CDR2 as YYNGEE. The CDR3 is CASSVGLAGVPPDTQYF. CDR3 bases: TGTGCCAGCAGCGTAGGCCTAGCGGGAGTTCCCCCAGATACGCAGTATTTT.

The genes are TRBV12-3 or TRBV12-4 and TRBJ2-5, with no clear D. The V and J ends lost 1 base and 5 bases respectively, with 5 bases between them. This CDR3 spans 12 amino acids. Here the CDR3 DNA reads TGTGCCAGCAGTTTAGGGCAGGAGACCCAGTACTTC. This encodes CASSLGQETQYF.

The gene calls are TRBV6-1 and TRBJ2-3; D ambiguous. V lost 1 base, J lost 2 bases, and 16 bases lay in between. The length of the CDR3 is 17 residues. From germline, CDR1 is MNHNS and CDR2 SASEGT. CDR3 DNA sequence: TGTGCCAGCAGTGAAGAATATTGGCAGACTCTCACAGATACGCAGTATTTT. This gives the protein CASSEEYWQTLTDTQYF.

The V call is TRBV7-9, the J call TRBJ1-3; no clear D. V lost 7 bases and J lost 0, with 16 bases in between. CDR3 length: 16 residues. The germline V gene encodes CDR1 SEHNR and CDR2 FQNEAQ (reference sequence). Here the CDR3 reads CASNRWVGSSGNTIYF. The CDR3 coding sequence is TGTGCCAGCAACCGATGGGTAGGGAGCTCTGGAAACACCATATATTTT. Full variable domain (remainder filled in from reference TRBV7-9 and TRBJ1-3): DTGVSQNPRHKITKRGQNVTFRCDPISEHNRLYWYRQTLGQGPEFLTYFQNEAQLEKSRLLSDRFSAERPKGSFSTLEIQRTEQGDSAMYLCASNRWVGSSGNTIYFGEGSWLTVV.

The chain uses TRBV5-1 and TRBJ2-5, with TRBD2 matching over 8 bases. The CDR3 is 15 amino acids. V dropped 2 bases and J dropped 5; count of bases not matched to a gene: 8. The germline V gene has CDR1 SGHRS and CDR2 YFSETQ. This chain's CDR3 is CASSFTSGRGETQYF. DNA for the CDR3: TGCGCCAGCAGCTTTACTAGCGGCCGGGGGGAGACCCAGTACTTC.

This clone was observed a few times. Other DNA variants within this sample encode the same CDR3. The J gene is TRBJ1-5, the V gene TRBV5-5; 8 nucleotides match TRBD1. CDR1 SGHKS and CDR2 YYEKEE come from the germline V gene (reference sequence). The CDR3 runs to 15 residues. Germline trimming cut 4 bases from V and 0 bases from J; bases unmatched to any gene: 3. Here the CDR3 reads CASSRTGGSNQPQHF. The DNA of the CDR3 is TGTGCCAGCAGCCGCACAGGGGGTAGCAATCAGCCCCAGCATTTT.

Written as DNA, the CDR3 is TGTGCCTGGAGTCCCCCCGACAGGATTGACACCTATAATTCACCCCTCCACTTT. This encodes CAWSPPDRIDTYNSPLHF. This chain connects TRBV30 to TRBJ1-6; perhaps TRBD1 as D (6 bases). Trimming shortened V by 2 bases and J by 2 bases, and 19 bases separated the two germline ends. The CDR3 sequence is 18 residues long. Germline values: CDR1 GTSNPN, CDR2 SVGIG (reference sequence).

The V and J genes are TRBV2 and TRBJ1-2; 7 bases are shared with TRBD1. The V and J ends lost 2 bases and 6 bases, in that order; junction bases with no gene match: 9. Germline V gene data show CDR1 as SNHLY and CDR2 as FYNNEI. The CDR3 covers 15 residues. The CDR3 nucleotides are TGTGCCAGCAGTGAAACCCCAACAACAGGGGATGGCTACACCTTC. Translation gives CASSETPTTGDGYTF.

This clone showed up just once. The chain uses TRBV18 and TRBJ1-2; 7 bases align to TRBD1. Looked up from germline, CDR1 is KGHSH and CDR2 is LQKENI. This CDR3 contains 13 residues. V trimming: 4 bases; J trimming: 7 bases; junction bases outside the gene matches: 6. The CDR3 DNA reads TGTGCCAGCTCACTCGGACAGGCCTCTGGCTACACCTTC. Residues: CASSLGQASGYTF.

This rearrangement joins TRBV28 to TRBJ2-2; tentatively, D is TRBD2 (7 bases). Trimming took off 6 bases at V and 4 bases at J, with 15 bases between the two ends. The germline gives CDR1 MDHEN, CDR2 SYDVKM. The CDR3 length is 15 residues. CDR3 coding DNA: TGTGCCAGCAGGGGGGGGACAAACCCCACCGGGGAGCTGTTTTTT. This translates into CASRGGTNPTGELFF.

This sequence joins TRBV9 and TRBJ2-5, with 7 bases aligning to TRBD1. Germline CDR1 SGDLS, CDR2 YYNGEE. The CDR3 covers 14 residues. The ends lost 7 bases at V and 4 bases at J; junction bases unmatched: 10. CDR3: CASSQTGSGETQYF. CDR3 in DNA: TGTGCCAGCTCACAGACAGGGTCGGGAGAGACCCAGTACTTC.

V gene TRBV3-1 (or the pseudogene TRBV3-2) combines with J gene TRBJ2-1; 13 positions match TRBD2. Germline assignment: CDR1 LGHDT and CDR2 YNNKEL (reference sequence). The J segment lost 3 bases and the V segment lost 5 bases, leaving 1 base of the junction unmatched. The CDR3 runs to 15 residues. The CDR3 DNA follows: TGTGCCAGCAGCAGGACTAGCGGGGGCTACAATGAGCAGTTCTTC. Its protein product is CASSRTSGGYNEQFF.

CDR3 sequence (DNA): TGTGCCAGCAGCTTGGCGATTACAGGAGGGGCTAATGAAAAACTGTTTTTT. Translation gives CASSLAITGGANEKLFF. V is TRBV5-6 and J is TRBJ1-4; D is perhaps TRBD1 (5 bases). The CDR3 extends over 17 amino acids. Trimming stripped 0 bases from V and 3 bases from J, with 15 bases between. Germline V gene lookup returns CDR1 SGHDT and CDR2 YYEEEE.

The CDR3 DNA reads as TGTGCCAGCAGTCTAATTCAGGGGGTTGGCCAGCCCCAGCATTTT. It is translated as CASSLIQGVGQPQHF. This chain links TRBV6-5 with TRBJ1-5; 7 nucleotides line up with TRBD1. The CDR3 loop spans 15 amino acids. The germline CDR1 and CDR2 sequences are MNHEY and SVGAGI. J gave up 7 bases and V 5 bases, and 11 bases lay outside the gene matches.

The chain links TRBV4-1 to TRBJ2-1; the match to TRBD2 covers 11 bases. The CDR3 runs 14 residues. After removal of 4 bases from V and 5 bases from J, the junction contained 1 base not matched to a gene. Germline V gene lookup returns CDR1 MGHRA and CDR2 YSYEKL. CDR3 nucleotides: TGCGCCAGCAGCCGACTAGCGGGAAACAATGAGCAGTTCTTC. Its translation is CASSRLAGNNEQFF.

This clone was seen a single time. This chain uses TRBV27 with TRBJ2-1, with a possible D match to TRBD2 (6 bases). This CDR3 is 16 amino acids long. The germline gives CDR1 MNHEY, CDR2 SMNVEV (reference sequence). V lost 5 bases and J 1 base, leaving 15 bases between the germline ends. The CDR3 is CASSLSWGVSYNEQFF. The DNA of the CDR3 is TGTGCCAGCAGTCTTAGCTGGGGGGTGTCCTACAATGAGCAGTTCTTC.

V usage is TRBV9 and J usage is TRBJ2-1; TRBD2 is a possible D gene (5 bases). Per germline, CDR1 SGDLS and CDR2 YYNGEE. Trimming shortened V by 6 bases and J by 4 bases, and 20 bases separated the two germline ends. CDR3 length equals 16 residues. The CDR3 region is CASTPSGRALYNEQFF. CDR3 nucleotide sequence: TGTGCCAGCACCCCGAGTGGGCGGGCTCTTTACAATGAGCAGTTCTTC.

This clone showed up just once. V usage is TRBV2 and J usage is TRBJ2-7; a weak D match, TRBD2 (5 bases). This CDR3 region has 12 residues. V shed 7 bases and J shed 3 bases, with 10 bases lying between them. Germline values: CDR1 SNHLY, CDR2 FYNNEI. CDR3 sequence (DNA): TGTGCCAGCACTCTCGGGATCTACGAGCAGTACTTC. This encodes CASTLGIYEQYF.

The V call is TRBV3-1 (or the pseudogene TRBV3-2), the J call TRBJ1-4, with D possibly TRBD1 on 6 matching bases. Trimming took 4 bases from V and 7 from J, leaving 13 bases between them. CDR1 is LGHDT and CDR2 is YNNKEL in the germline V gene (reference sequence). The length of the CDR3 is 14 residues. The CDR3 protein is CASSPPRGGEKLFF. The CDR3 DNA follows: TGTGCCAGCAGCCCCCCCAGGGGTGGTGAAAAACTGTTTTTT.